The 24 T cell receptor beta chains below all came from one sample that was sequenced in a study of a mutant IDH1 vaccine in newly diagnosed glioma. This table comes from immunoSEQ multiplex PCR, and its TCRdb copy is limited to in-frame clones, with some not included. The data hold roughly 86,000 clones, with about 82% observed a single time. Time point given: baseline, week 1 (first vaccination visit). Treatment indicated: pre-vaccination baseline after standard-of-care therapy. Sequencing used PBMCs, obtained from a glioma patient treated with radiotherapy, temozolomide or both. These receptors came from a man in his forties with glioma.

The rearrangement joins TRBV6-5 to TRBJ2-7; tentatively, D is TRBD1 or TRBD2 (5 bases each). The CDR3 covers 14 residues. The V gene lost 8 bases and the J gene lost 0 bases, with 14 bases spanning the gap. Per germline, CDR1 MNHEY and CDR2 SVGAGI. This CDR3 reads CASFRPGSSYEQYF. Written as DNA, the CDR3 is TGTGCCAGCTTTCGGCCAGGGAGCTCCTACGAGCAGTACTTC.

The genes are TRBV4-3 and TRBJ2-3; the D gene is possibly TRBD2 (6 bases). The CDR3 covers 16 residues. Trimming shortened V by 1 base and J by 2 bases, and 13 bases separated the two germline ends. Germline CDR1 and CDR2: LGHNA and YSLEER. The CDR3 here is CASSQAEGSYTDTQYF. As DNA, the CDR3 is TGCGCCAGCAGCCAAGCGGAGGGCAGTTACACAGATACGCAGTATTTT.

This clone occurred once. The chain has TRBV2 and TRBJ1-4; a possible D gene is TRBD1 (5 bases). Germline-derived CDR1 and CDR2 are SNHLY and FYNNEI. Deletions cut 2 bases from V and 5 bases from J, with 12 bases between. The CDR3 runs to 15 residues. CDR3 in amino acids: CASSELGVTNEKLFF. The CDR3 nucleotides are TGTGCCAGCAGTGAACTAGGGGTCACGAATGAAAAACTGTTTTTT.

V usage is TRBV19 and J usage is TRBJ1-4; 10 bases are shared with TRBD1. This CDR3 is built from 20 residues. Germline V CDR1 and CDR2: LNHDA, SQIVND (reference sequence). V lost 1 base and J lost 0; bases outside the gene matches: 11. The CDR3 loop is CASSIGGQGKIPATNEKLFF. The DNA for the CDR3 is TGTGCCAGTAGTATAGGGGGACAGGGGAAGATCCCCGCAACTAATGAAAAACTGTTTTTT.

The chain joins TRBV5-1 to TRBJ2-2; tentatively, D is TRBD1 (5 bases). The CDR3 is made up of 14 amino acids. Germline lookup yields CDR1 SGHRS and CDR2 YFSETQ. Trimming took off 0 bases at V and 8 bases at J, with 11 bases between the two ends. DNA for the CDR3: TGCGCCAGCAGCTTGGTTGGGGCCGGAGGGGAGCTGTTTTTT. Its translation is CASSLVGAGGELFF.

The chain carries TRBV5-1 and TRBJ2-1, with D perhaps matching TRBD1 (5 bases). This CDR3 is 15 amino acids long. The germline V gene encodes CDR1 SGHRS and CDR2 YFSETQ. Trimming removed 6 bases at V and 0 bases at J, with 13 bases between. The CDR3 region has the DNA TGCGCCAGCACCTGGGGCGGCAGCTCCTACAATGAGCAGTTCTTC. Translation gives CASTWGGSSYNEQFF.

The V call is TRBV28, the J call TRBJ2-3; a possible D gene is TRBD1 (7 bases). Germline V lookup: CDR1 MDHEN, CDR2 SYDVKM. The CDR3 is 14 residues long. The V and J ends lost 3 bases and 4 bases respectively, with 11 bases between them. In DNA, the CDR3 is TGTGCCAGCAGTTTCGCAGGGGGGCCAGATACGCAGTATTTT. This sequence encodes CASSFAGGPDTQYF.

This chain's CDR3 is CASSYWLDGSNQPQHF. The CDR3 coding sequence is TGTGCCAGCAGTTATTGGCTGGACGGTAGCAATCAGCCCCAGCATTTT. The chain recombines TRBV6-5 with TRBJ1-5, with D unresolved. V lost 3 bases and J 0 bases, leaving 12 bases between the germline ends. The germline CDR1 and CDR2 sequences are MNHEY and SVGAGI. This CDR3 is built from 16 residues.

For the CDR3, the DNA is TGCGCCAGCAGCCAAGATCGGGCAGGGGGCACTGAAGCTTTCTTT. Encoded protein: CASSQDRAGGTEAFF. The V call is TRBV4-3, the J call TRBJ1-1, with 7 bases that match TRBD1. V was clipped by 0 bases and J by 4 bases; unmatched bases: 5. Germline V lookup: CDR1 LGHNA, CDR2 YSLEER. The CDR3 consists of 15 residues.

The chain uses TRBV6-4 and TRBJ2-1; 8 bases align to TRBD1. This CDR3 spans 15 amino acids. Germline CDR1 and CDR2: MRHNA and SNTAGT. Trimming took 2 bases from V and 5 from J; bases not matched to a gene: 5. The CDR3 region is CASSDSYRGNNEQFF. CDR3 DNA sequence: TGTGCCAGCAGTGACAGCTACAGGGGGAACAATGAGCAGTTCTTC.

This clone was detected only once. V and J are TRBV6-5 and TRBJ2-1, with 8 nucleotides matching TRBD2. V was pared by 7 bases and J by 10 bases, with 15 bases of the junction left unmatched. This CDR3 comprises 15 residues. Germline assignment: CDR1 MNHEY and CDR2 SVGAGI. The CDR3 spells CASTRRDGGAGEQFF. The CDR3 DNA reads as TGTGCCAGCACCCGACGGGACGGGGGGGCCGGAGAGCAGTTCTTC.

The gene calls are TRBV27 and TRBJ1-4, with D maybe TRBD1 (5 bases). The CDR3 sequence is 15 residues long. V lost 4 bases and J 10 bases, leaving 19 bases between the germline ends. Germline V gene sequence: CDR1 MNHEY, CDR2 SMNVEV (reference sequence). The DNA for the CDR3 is TGTGCCAGCAGTTCGTCAGGGACGAAGGAAGGAAAACTGTTTTTT. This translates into CASSSSGTKEGKLFF.

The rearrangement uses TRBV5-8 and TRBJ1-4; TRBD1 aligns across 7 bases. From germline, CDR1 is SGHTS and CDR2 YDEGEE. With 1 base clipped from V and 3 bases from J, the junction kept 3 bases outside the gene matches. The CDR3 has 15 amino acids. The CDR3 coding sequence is TGTGCCAGCAGCTTGCGAACAGGGGCTAATGAAAAACTGTTTTTT. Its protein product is CASSLRTGANEKLFF.

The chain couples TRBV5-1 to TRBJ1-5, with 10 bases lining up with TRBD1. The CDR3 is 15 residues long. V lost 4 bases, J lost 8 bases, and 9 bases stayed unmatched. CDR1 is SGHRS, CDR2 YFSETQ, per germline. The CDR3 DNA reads TGCGCCAGCAGCAGGGGACAGGGGTTTGGAGAGCCCCAGCATTTT. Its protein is CASSRGQGFGEPQHF.

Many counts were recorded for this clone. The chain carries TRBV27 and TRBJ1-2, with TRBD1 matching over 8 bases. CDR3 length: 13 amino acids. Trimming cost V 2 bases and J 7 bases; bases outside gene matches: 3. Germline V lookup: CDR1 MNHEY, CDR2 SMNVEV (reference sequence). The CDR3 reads CASSLPGGRGYTF. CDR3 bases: TGTGCCAGCAGTTTACCAGGGGGCCGTGGCTACACCTTC.

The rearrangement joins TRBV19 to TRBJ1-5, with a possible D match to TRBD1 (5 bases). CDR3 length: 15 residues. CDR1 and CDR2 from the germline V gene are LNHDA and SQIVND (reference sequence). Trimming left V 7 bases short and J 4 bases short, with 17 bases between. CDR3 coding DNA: TGTGCCAGTACGGGCCCGGGCGGGGGTAATCAGCCCCAGCATTTT. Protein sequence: CASTGPGGGNQPQHF.

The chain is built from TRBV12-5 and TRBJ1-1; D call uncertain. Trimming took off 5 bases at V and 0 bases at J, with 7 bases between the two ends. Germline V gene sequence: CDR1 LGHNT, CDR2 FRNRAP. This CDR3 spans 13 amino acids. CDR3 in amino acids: CASGPRLNTEAFF. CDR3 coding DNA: TGTGCTAGTGGTCCCCGGTTGAACACTGAAGCTTTCTTT.

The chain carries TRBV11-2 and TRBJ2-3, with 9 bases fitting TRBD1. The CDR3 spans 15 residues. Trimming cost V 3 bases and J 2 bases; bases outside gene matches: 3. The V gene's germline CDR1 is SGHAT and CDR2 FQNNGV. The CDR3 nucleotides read TGTGCCAGCAGCTTCCGGGACAGGGACACAGATACGCAGTATTTT. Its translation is CASSFRDRDTDTQYF.

The CDR3 here is CASSPSRDLLYF. In nucleotides, the CDR3 is TGTGCCAGCAGTCCCTCCCGGGACCTCCTCTACTTC. J is TRBJ2-7 and V is TRBV27; either TRBD1 or TRBD2 may fit D (5 bases each). The CDR3 runs to 12 residues. Germline values: CDR1 MNHEY, CDR2 SMNVEV (reference sequence). V lost 5 bases to trimming and J lost 13 bases, with 18 bases between them.

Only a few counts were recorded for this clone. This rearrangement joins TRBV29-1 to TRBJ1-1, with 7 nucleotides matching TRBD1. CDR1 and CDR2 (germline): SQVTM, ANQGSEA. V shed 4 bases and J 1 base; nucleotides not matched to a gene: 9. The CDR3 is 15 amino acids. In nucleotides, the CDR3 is TGCAGCGTTGGGACAGGTTCCCAATGGAACACTGAAGCTTTCTTT. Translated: CSVGTGSQWNTEAFF. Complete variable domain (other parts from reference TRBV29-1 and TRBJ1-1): SAVISQKPSRDICQRGTSLTIQCQVDSQVTMMFWYRQQPGQSLTLIATANQGSEATYESGFVIDKFPISRPNLTFSTLTVSNMSPEDSSIYLCSVGTGSQWNTEAFFGQGTRLTVV.

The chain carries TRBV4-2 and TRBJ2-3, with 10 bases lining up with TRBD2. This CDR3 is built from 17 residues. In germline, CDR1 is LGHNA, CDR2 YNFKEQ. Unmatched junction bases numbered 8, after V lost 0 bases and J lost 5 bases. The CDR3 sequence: CASSQEILGTSVDTQYF. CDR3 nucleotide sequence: TGTGCCAGCAGCCAAGAGATTCTCGGGACTAGCGTAGATACGCAGTATTTT.

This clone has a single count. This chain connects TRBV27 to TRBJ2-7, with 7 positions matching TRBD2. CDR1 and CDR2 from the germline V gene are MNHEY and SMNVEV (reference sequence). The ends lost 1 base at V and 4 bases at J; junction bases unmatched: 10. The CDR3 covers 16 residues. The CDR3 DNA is TGTGCCAGCAGTTTATTCCCCCAGCGGGATAGATACGAGCAGTACTTC. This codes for CASSLFPQRDRYEQYF.

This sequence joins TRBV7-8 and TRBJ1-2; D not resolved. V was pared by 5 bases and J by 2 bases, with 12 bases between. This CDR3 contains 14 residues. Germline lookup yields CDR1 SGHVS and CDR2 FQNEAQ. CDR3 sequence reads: CASSHRLANYGYTF. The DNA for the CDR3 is TGTGCCAGCAGCCACCGATTAGCCAACTATGGCTACACCTTC.

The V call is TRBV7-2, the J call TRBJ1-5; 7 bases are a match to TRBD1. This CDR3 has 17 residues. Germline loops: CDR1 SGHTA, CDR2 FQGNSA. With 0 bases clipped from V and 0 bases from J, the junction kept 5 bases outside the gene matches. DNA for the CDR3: TGTGCCAGCAGCTTAGCCTACAGGGGTTATAGCAATCAGCCCCAGCATTTT. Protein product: CASSLAYRGYSNQPQHF.